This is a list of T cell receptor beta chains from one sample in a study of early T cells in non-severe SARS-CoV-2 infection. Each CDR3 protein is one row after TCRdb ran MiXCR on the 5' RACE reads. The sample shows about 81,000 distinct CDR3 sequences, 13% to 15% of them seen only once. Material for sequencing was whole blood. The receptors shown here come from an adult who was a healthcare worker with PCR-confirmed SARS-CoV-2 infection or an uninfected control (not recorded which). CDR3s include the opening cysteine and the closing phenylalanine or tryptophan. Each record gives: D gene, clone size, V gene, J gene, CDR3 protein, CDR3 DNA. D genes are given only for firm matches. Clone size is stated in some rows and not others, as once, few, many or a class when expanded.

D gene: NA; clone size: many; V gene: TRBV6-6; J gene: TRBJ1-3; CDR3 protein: CASRTPGTDSNTIYF; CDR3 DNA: TGTGCCAGCAGAACACCCGGGACCGACAGCAACACCATATATTTT
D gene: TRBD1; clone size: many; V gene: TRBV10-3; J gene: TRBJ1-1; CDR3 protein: CAISDMTGLTEAFF; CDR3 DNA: TGTGCCATCAGTGATATGACAGGGCTCACTGAAGCTTTCTTT
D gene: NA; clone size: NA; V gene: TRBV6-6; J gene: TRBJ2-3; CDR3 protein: CASSPASLSGTDTQYF; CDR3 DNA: TGTGCCAGCAGTCCGGCTTCTCTGTCAGGCACAGATACGCAGTATTTT
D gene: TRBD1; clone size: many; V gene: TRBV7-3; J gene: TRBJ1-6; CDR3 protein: CASSRTGGENSPLHF; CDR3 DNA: TGTGCCAGCAGCCGAACAGGGGGCGAGAATTCACCCCTCCACTTT
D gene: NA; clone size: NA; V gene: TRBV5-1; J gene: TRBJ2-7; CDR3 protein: CASSIATGGQQYF; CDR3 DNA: TGCGCCAGCAGCATAGCGACAGGCGGGCAGCAGTACTTC
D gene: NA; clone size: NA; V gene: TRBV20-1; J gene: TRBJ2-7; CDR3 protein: CSARGQLGVSGEQYF; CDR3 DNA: TGCAGTGCTAGAGGACAGTTGGGGGTTTCTGGCGAGCAGTACTTC
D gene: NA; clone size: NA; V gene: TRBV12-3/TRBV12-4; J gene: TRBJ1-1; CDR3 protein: CASSLKIREAFF; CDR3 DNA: TGTGCCAGCAGTTTAAAGATTCGTGAAGCTTTCTTT
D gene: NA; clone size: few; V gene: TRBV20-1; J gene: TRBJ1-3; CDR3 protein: CSVSSGTHGNTIYF; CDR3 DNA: TGCAGTGTTTCCTCCGGGACACACGGAAACACCATATATTTT
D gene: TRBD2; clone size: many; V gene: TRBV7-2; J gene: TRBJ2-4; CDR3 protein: CASSLGGLAGGQNIQYF; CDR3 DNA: TGTGCCAGCAGCTTAGGAGGACTAGCGGGGGGCCAAAACATTCAGTACTTC
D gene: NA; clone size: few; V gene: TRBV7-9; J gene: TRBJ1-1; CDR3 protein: CASSLGGASNTEAFF; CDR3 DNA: TGTGCCAGCAGCTTAGGCGGAGCTTCCAACACTGAAGCTTTCTTT
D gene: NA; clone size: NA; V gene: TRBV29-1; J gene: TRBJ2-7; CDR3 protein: CSVERGPEQYF; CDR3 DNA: TGCAGCGTTGAACGAGGGCCAGAGCAGTACTTC
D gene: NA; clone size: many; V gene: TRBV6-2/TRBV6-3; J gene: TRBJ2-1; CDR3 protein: CASSWAEYNEQFF; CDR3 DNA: TGTGCCAGCAGTTGGGCTGAGTACAATGAGCAGTTCTTC
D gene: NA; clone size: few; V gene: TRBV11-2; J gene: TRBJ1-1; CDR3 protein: CASSQDRRLGTEAFF; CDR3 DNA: TGTGCCAGCAGCCAGGACAGACGGTTGGGCACTGAAGCTTTCTTT
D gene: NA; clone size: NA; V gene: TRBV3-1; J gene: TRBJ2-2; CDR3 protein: CASSQAGVNTGELFF; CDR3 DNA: TGTGCCAGCAGCCAAGCTGGCGTGAACACCGGGGAGCTGTTTTTT
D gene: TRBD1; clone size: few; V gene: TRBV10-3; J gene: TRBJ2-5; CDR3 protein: CAIGTDRGETQYF; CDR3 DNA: TGTGCCATCGGGACGGACAGGGGAGAGACCCAGTACTTC
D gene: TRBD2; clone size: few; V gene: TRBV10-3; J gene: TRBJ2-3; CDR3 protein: CAIGELAGATDTQYF; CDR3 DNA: TGTGCCATCGGGGAACTAGCGGGAGCCACAGATACGCAGTATTTT
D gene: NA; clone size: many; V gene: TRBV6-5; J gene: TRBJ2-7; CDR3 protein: CASSYSGGEGLTYEQYF; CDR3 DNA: TGTGCCAGCAGTTACTCGGGGGGTGAGGGGCTTACCTACGAGCAGTACTTC